What follows describes a single T cell receptor (beta chain). Its specificity is unknown. Sample time point: week 23, last vaccination. Vaccine doses each comprised 300 ug of mutant IDH1 20-mer peptide, with topical imiquimod. This sample is drawn from a study of a mutant IDH1 vaccine in newly diagnosed glioma. V lost 0 bases and J 7 bases, leaving 10 bases between the germline ends. Germline-derived CDR1 and CDR2 are SGDLS and YYNGEE. The CDR3 has 14 residues. Profiling relied on immunoSEQ multiplex PCR, and the TCRdb table lists in-frame clones only, not all of them. The table records around 54,000 clones, approximately 87% of them present only once.

The clonotype originates from a man in his forties with glioma. The chain uses TRBV9 and TRBJ2-2, with D unresolved. The source material was PBMCs, sampled from a glioma patient whose treatment included an IDH1 peptide vaccine. The CDR3, as DNA: TGTGCCAGCAGCGTAGCACCGATTGGCGGGGAGCTGTTTTTT. Encoded protein: CASSVAPIGGELFF.